This entry is about one T cell receptor (beta chain). Antigen unknown. This entry is derived from a study of T cell responses to AZD1222 COVID-19 vaccine. Overall study findings and caveats: Clonal diversity was possibly underestimated; the donors were predominantly white British and more often female. Unmutated variant regions reportedly attract nearly half of all spike-specific TCRs. Of the AZD1222 recipients, only 5 or 6 were seropositive at baseline.

This CDR3 has 13 amino acids. The V gene lost 6 bases and the J gene lost 7 bases, with 16 bases spanning the gap. The germline gives CDR1 SGHTS, CDR2 YDEGEE. Libraries were prepared by immunoSEQ multiplex PCR; TCRdb keeps only in-frame clonotypes and omits some of them. The table records roughly 150,000 clones, 75% to 95% of them present only once. This clonotype originated in an adult in good health. The sample here was peripheral blood, taken on day 0 of AZD1222 vaccination. The chain links TRBV5-8 to TRBJ1-1; D is unresolved. The CDR3 sequence is CASTLQWRGEAFF. The CDR3 DNA follows: TGTGCCAGCACCCTACAATGGCGGGGTGAAGCTTTCTTT.